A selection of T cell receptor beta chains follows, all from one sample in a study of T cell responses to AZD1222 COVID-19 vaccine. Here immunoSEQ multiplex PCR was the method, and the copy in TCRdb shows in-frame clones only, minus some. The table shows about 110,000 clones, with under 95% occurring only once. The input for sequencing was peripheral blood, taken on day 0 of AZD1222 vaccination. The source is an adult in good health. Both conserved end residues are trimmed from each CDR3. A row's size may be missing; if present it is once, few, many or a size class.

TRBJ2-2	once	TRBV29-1	SVVGHRGSTGELF
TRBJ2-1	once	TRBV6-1	ASSEDRYNEQF
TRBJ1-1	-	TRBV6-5	ASSWDPNTEAF
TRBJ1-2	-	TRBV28	ASSSSPLNYGHT
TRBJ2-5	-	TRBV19	ASRDTQETQY
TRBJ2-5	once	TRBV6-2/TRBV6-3	ASSYPQGIAGGRGAQETQY
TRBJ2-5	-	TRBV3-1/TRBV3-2	ASSPCTQGSRETQY
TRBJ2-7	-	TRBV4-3	ASSQSTRGRDEQY
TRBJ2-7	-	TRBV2	ASSVSFYEQY
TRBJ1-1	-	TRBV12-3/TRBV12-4	ASSSDREAF
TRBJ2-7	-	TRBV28	ASSWTGNEQY
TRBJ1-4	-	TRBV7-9	ASSLLVTGNEKLF
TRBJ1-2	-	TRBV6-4	ASSDSTGTGGLYGYT
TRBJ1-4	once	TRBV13	ASSSGPPDSTNEKLF
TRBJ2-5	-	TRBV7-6	ASSLAAMPGETQY
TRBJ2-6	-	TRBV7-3	ASSRPGTLSGANVLT
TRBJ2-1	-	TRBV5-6	ASSFSVTGYNEQF
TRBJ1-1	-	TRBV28	ASSPTTGTRATEAF
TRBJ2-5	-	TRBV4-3	ASSPWGGPYQETQY
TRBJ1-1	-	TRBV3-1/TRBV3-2	ASIDRGVDTEAF
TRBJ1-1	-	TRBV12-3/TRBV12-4	ASSTLSEAF
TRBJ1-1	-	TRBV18	ASSPTASNTEAF
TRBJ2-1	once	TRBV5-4	ASSSEGLAGNEQF
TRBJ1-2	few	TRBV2	ASSERDRYGYT